The clone carrying this T cell receptor beta chain has only a few counts. Its target is not known. Second-dose timings of about 4 or about 12 weeks were pooled. The data are from a study of T cell responses to AZD1222 COVID-19 vaccine. Study-wide points: The donors showed a predominance of white British ancestry and of females, with possible underestimation of clonal diversity.

Per germline, CDR1 MDHEN and CDR2 SYDVKM. Between the trimmed V and J ends, which lost 3 bases and 2 bases, there was a span of 16 bases. The CDR3 covers 16 residues. Clones were sequenced by immunoSEQ multiplex PCR, and TCRdb holds only the in-frame ones, with some missing. The sample holds about 130,000 clones, approximately 91% seen once. The origin of this receptor is an adult who received the AZD1222 COVID-19 vaccine. Source: peripheral blood, taken 28 days after the second AZD1222 dose. J is TRBJ2-5 and V is TRBV28; a possible D gene is TRBD1 (5 bases). The CDR3: CASSFFRQRNQETQYF. The CDR3 region has the DNA TGTGCCAGCAGTTTTTTCCGACAGCGCAATCAAGAGACCCAGTACTTC.